This is a list of T cell receptor beta chains from one sample in a study of shared clonotypes between healthy human individuals. Using immunoSEQ multiplex PCR, the repertoire was profiled, and TCRdb retains in-frame clones only, with some absent. The table has approximately 1.5 million clones, roughly 98.5% seen once. Input material: naive CD4+ T cells sorted from blood. The receptor set was obtained from a man between 25 and 39 years old in good health. CDR3s include the opening cysteine and the closing phenylalanine or tryptophan. A D gene is named only where the DNA matches it firmly. The size field is filled for only some rows; it gives once, few, many or a size class.

size	V	D	J	CDR3	DNA
-	TRBV18	-	TRBJ2-2	CASKPNTAGELFF	TGTGCCAGCAAACCAAATACGGCCGGGGAGCTGTTTTTT
-	TRBV11-3	-	TRBJ2-2	CASSLEGLGERTGELFF	TGTGCCAGCAGCTTAGAAGGCTTAGGGGAACGAACCGGGGAGCTGTTTTTT
-	TRBV7-9	-	TRBJ2-5	CASSLIPETQYF	TGTGCCAGCAGCTTAATTCCGGAGACCCAGTACTTC
-	TRBV28	-	TRBJ2-1	CASSLTSEAHNEQFF	TGTGCCAGCAGTTTAACAAGCGAGGCCCACAATGAGCAGTTCTTC
-	TRBV5-1	-	TRBJ2-2	CASSLDRVPTGELFF	TGCGCCAGCAGCTTGGACAGGGTTCCCACCGGGGAGCTGTTTTTT
-	TRBV6-5	-	TRBJ1-2	CASSLQGSGYTF	TGTGCCAGCAGTTTACAGGGTTCTGGCTACACCTTC
-	TRBV20-1	-	TRBJ1-2	CSAAVFDGYTF	TGCAGTGCCGCCGTTTTTGATGGCTACACCTTC
-	TRBV6-5	-	TRBJ2-7	CASRSTYSAYEQYF	TGTGCCAGCAGATCGACATATTCAGCCTACGAGCAGTACTTC
-	TRBV19	-	TRBJ2-1	CASKDLNEQFF	TGTGCCAGTAAAGATCTCAATGAGCAGTTCTTC
-	TRBV19	TRBD2	TRBJ2-1	CASSTWGEGKIYNEQFF	TGTGCCAGTAGTACATGGGGGGAGGGCAAGATCTACAATGAGCAGTTCTTC
-	TRBV5-1	-	TRBJ2-6	CASSLAGSSSGANVLTF	TGCGCCAGCAGCTTGGCCGGATCCAGCTCTGGGGCCAACGTCCTGACTTTC
-	TRBV27	TRBD2	TRBJ2-7	CASSSRLGFGREGYEQYF	TGTGCCAGCAGTTCCCGATTGGGATTCGGTAGGGAGGGGTACGAGCAGTACTTC
once	TRBV7-6	TRBD1	TRBJ2-5	CASSRGDSTQETQYF	TGTGCCAGCAGCCGTGGGGACAGTACTCAAGAGACCCAGTACTTC
once	TRBV29-1	-	TRBJ2-1	CSVANEQFF	TGCAGCGTTGCCAATGAGCAGTTCTTC
-	TRBV7-6	TRBD2	TRBJ2-1	CASSSGLVYNEQFF	TGTGCCAGCAGCTCGGGACTAGTTTACAATGAGCAGTTCTTC
-	TRBV7-9	-	TRBJ1-2	CASSPAPGWDGYTF	TGTGCCAGCAGCCCCGCCCCGGGGTGGGATGGCTACACCTTC
-	TRBV5-1	TRBD1	TRBJ2-1	CASSSDRVWNEQFF	TGCGCCAGCAGCTCGGACAGGGTTTGGAATGAGCAGTTCTTC
-	TRBV30	-	TRBJ1-5	CAFEGAPHNQPQHF	TGTGCCTTCGAAGGGGCCCCCCACAATCAGCCCCAGCATTTT
-	TRBV2	-	TRBJ2-3	CASSEAGDTQYF	TGTGCCAGCAGTGAAGCAGGAGATACGCAGTATTTT
-	TRBV5-1	-	TRBJ2-5	CASSLAIQGYQETQYF	TGCGCCAGCAGCTTGGCAATTCAGGGGTACCAAGAGACCCAGTACTTC
-	TRBV18	-	TRBJ2-5	CASSLRQVQETQYF	TGTGCCAGCTCATTACGACAGGTGCAAGAGACCCAGTACTTC
-	TRBV5-6	-	TRBJ2-7	CASSLGGDEYF	TGTGCCAGCAGCTTGGGGGGCGACGAGTACTTC
-	TRBV11-2	-	TRBJ2-2	CASSLSPGELFF	TGTGCCAGCAGCTTATCCCCCGGGGAGCTGTTTTTT
-	TRBV6-5	TRBD1	TRBJ2-1	CASRGDRANNEQFF	TGTGCCAGCAGGGGAGACAGGGCGAACAATGAGCAGTTCTTC
-	TRBV18	TRBD2	TRBJ2-5	CASSPPENRGLSGRAREETQYF	TGTGCCAGCTCACCACCGGAAAACAGGGGCCTTAGCGGGAGGGCCAGGGAAGAGACCCAGTACTTC
-	TRBV9	TRBD2	TRBJ2-6	CASSVAGGPSGANVLTF	TGTGCCAGCAGCGTAGCGGGAGGGCCTTCTGGGGCCAACGTCCTGACTTTC
-	TRBV6-5	TRBD1	TRBJ1-5	CASSWTGGDNQPQHF	TGTGCCAGCAGTTGGACAGGGGGTGACAATCAGCCCCAGCATTTT
-	TRBV29-1	-	TRBJ1-1	CSGQGNTEAFF	TGCAGCGGTCAGGGGAACACTGAAGCTTTCTTT
-	TRBV20-1	-	TRBJ1-2	CSASPYGYTF	TGCAGTGCTTCCCCCTATGGCTACACCTTC
-	TRBV18	TRBD2	TRBJ2-7	CASSLREGGYEQYF	TGTGCCAGCTCACTCCGGGAGGGCGGCTACGAGCAGTACTTC
-	TRBV13	TRBD2	TRBJ2-7	CASRLSGSYEQYF	TGTGCCAGCAGATTAAGCGGGAGCTACGAGCAGTACTTC
-	TRBV28	-	TRBJ1-5	CASSIHQGNGNQPQHF	TGTGCCAGCAGTATCCATCAGGGGAATGGCAATCAGCCCCAGCATTTT
-	TRBV7-9	-	TRBJ2-1	CASSPPRSGNEQFF	TGTGCCAGCAGCCCCCCGCGGAGTGGCAATGAGCAGTTCTTC
-	TRBV28	TRBD1	TRBJ1-5	CASSSQDRVVGQPQHF	TGTGCCAGCAGTTCCCAAGACAGGGTGGTAGGTCAGCCCCAGCATTTT
-	TRBV5-4	-	TRBJ2-3	CASSLKTSTDTQYF	TGTGCCAGCAGCTTGAAGACTAGCACAGATACGCAGTATTTT
-	TRBV7-9	-	TRBJ1-5	CASSPSGRAQPQHF	TGTGCCAGCAGCCCTAGTGGCAGGGCTCAGCCCCAGCATTTT
-	TRBV28	TRBD1	TRBJ2-5	CASSLNRGLVETQYF	TGTGCCAGCAGTTTAAACAGGGGGCTTGTGGAGACCCAGTACTTC
-	TRBV5-4	TRBD2	TRBJ2-5	CASSFLAEETQYF	TGTGCCAGCAGCTTCCTAGCGGAAGAGACCCAGTACTTC
-	TRBV7-2	-	TRBJ2-2	CASSLYSSPTGELFF	TGTGCCAGCAGTCTATACAGTTCCCCGACCGGGGAGCTGTTTTTT
-	TRBV6-6	-	TRBJ2-5	CASSPGTPQETQYF	TGTGCCAGCAGCCCCGGGACACCTCAAGAGACCCAGTACTTC
-	TRBV4-3	-	TRBJ2-1	CASSQVKGVNEQFF	TGCGCCAGCAGCCAAGTAAAGGGGGTCAATGAGCAGTTCTTC
-	TRBV28	-	TRBJ1-1	CASRAPMNTEAFF	TGTGCCAGCAGGGCCCCCATGAACACTGAAGCTTTCTTT
-	TRBV19	TRBD1	TRBJ2-7	CASSTRRQGAYEQYF	TGTGCCAGTAGTACGAGGCGGCAGGGGGCCTACGAGCAGTACTTC
-	TRBV27	TRBD1	TRBJ2-1	CASTIHSDRGNYLSYNEQFF	TGTGCCAGCACAATTCATTCGGACAGGGGGAATTACTTATCCTACAATGAGCAGTTCTTC
-	TRBV5-1	TRBD1	TRBJ2-1	CASSWTGGSSYNEQFF	TGCGCCAGCAGCTGGACAGGGGGTTCCTCCTACAATGAGCAGTTCTTC
-	TRBV10-2	TRBD1	TRBJ1-1	CASSQGIGTGSTEAFF	TGCGCCAGCAGCCAGGGGATCGGGACAGGCTCTACTGAAGCTTTCTTT
-	TRBV27	-	TRBJ1-5	CASSPGPSNQPQHF	TGTGCCAGCAGTCCGGGACCAAGCAATCAGCCCCAGCATTTT
-	TRBV9	-	TRBJ2-7	CASSATSTNYEQYF	TGTGCCAGCAGCGCAACTTCTACCAACTACGAGCAGTACTTC
once	TRBV30	TRBD1	TRBJ2-5	CAWGWTGGAETQYF	TGTGCCTGGGGTTGGACAGGGGGCGCGGAGACCCAGTACTTC
-	TRBV14	-	TRBJ2-7	CASSQVSRAYEQYF	TGTGCCAGCAGCCAAGTAAGCAGGGCCTACGAGCAGTACTTC
-	TRBV7-2	-	TRBJ1-2	CASSSGRVQGYTF	TGTGCCAGCAGCTCGGGCAGGGTTCAGGGCTACACCTTC
-	TRBV6-5	-	TRBJ2-3	CASSHSTDTQYF	TGTGCCAGCAGCCACAGCACAGATACGCAGTATTTT